The clone carrying this T cell receptor (beta chain) turned up a few times. What it recognizes is unknown. The donors were all healthy and Caucasian. A universal primer site was added by template switching, and unique molecular identifiers were carried by the cDNA. Each CDR3 protein is one row after TCRdb ran MiXCR on the 5' RACE reads. The sample records around 1.7 million distinct CDR3 sequences, under 35% being singletons. This sample is part of a study of identical twins. Study findings and constraints: A partial confounding effect on zero-insertion analyses could come from invariant MAIT and iNKT cells. Findings depended on cross-sectional statistics rather than tracking the same donors.

Germline-derived CDR1 and CDR2 are SGHVT and SQSDAQ. This CDR3 comprises 17 residues. V lost 1 base, J lost 7 bases, and 22 bases lay in between. Sequenced: cord blood. The chain employs TRBV7-4 and TRBJ2-5; possibly TRBD2 for D (6 bases). The source is a newborn girl in good health. Written as DNA, the CDR3 is TGTGCCAGCAGCTTAGGCCTTTCGGGGGAGAAGTGGGGGACCCAGTACTTC. This gives the protein CASSLGLSGEKWGTQYF.